This TCR beta chain came from a study of T-cell reconstitution after alpha-beta-depleted transplantation in children. Study results and limitations: About two months after transplant, alpha-beta T cells reportedly came from several hundred expanded graft clones. After transplant, high TCRbeta diversity at day 60 in some patients arose from surviving recipient T cells and thymic progenitors. At one year after transplant, newly produced T cells mostly accounted for T-cell counts and diversity.

Germline V gives CDR1 DFQATT, CDR2 SNEGSKA (reference sequence). This CDR3 has 15 amino acids. The germline V and J ends were trimmed by 0 bases and 7 bases, with 13 bases remaining between them. This clonotype was counted only a few times. Its antigen is not known. Unique molecular identifiers were used in preparing the TCRbeta library. TCRdb re-called the PCR reads with MiXCR, one entry per CDR3 protein. In the table there are about 130,000 distinct CDR3 sequences, roughly 10% of which are singletons. This sequence originates from a girl under three years old who had a stem cell transplant for combined immunodeficiency, so the T cells may come from the graft donor. V and J are TRBV20-1 and TRBJ1-6; possible D gene TRBD1, 5 bases. Sequencing used PBMCs, mostly from graft donor cells, obtained 180 days after TCRalphabeta/CD19-depleted stem cell transplant. The CDR3 nucleotides read TGCAGTGCTAGAGATAGTGCAGGGAACAATTCACCCCTCCACTTT. This sequence encodes CSARDSAGNNSPLHF.